This T cell receptor (beta chain) appears in the sequencing data of a study of beta chain features in type 1 diabetes. Study-wide points: The naive, central memory and Treg TCRB repertoires of patients appeared to be more similar to one another than those of healthy donors.

On this clone: Its specificity is unknown.

Isolated RNA was reverse transcribed in full, so expressed TCRB transcripts were sequenced. This table comes from immunoSEQ multiplex PCR, and its TCRdb copy is limited to in-frame clones, with some not included. The table shows fewer than 250,000 clones, with less than 15% occurring only once. The TCR comes from a woman between 35 and 50 years old in good health. The sequenced sample consisted of naive CD4+ T cells from blood.

The CDR3 here is CASSLVPTTNEKLFF. CDR3 in DNA: TGTGCCAGCAGCTTAGTGCCTACAACTAATGAAAAACTGTTTTTT. V usage is TRBV7-2 and J usage is TRBJ1-4; D unclear. The CDR3 length is 15 residues. Germline CDR1 reads SGHTA; CDR2 reads FQGNSA. Between the trimmed V and J ends, which lost 1 base and 0 bases, there was a span of 6 bases.